A selection of T cell receptor beta chains follows, all from one sample in a study of T cells after posttransplantation cyclophosphamide. Only in-frame clones appear in the TCRdb table, and some are missing; sequencing was by immunoSEQ multiplex PCR. The sample holds just under 20,000 clones, 75% to 90% seen once. The material sequenced was PBMCs, taken after allogeneic stem cell transplant with posttransplant cyclophosphamide. These receptors originate from a female patient aged 40 to 55 who received an allogeneic stem cell transplant from a related donor, was CMV-positive, and had no GVHD. Some T cells may trace back to the graft donor. Each CDR3 is given with its conserved first and last residue. A D gene is named only where the DNA matches it firmly. A clone size is listed for some rows: how often the clone was seen (once, few, many), or a class if it is expanded.

TRBJ2-1 | TRBD1 | - | TRBV6-5 | CASSWDSYNEQFF | TGTGCCAGCAGTTGGGACAGCTACAATGAGCAGTTCTTC
TRBJ2-2 | TRBD1 | few | TRBV7-2 | CASSRDSSTGELFF | TGTGCCAGCAGCAGGGACAGCTCCACCGGGGAGCTGTTTTTT
TRBJ2-1 | TRBD2 | - | TRBV11-3 | CASSSRLAGVGEQFF | TGTGCCAGCAGCTCCCGACTAGCGGGAGTTGGCGAGCAGTTCTTC
TRBJ2-7 | - | - | TRBV4-1 | CASSPGLILDEQYF | TGCGCCAGCAGCCCGGGACTGATTCTAGACGAGCAGTACTTC
TRBJ1-2 | - | - | TRBV6-6 | CASSFRFNYGYTF | TGTGCCAGCAGTTTTAGATTTAACTATGGCTACACCTTC
TRBJ1-5 | - | - | TRBV28 | CASIMITYSNQPQHF | TGTGCCAGCATAATGATAACTTATAGCAATCAGCCCCAGCATTTT
TRBJ2-7 | TRBD2 | - | TRBV5-1 | CASSARVGRVAGGAYEQYF | TGCGCCAGCAGCGCCAGGGTAGGGCGCGTAGCGGGAGGTGCGTACGAGCAGTACTTC
TRBJ2-3 | TRBD1 | - | TRBV7-6 | CASSIRTGPDTQYF | TGTGCCAGCAGCATAAGGACAGGGCCAGATACGCAGTATTTT
TRBJ2-4 | - | few | TRBV5-8 | CASSLVGSIQYF | TGTGCCAGCAGCTTGGTCGGTTCCATTCAGTACTTC
TRBJ2-7 | TRBD2 | - | TRBV7-8 | CASSPRGLGDYEQYF | TGTGCCAGCAGCCCACGGGGACTAGGGGACTACGAGCAGTACTTC
TRBJ1-2 | TRBD1 | few | TRBV6-6 | CASSFDRAEGYTF | TGTGCCAGCAGTTTCGACAGGGCTGAGGGCTACACCTTC
TRBJ2-1 | TRBD2 | once | TRBV7-3 | CASSPAGLAGLGEQFF | TGTGCCAGCAGCCCGGCGGGGTTAGCGGGCCTCGGTGAGCAGTTCTTC
TRBJ1-1 | - | - | TRBV25-1 | CASRGTGYNTEAFF | TGTGCCAGCAGGGGAACAGGATACAACACTGAAGCTTTCTTT
TRBJ1-5 | - | once | TRBV28 | CASRTNDRFSQPQHF | TGTGCCAGCAGAACTAATGACAGATTCAGTCAGCCCCAGCATTTT
TRBJ2-7 | TRBD1 | - | TRBV19 | CASSAGGGYEQYF | TGTGCCAGTAGTGCAGGGGGTGGCTACGAGCAGTACTTC
TRBJ2-3 | - | - | TRBV5-4 | CASSSLGTRGKVGTDTQYF | TGTGCCAGCAGCTCCCTCGGGACAAGGGGAAAGGTGGGCACAGATACGCAGTATTTT
TRBJ2-3 | TRBD2 | - | TRBV28 | CASSFTSGSGDTQYF | TGTGCCAGCAGTTTTACTAGCGGGAGCGGAGATACGCAGTATTTT
TRBJ1-1 | - | - | TRBV29-1 | CSVEDLEGRDTEAFF | TGCAGCGTTGAAGATCTGGAGGGTCGGGACACTGAAGCTTTCTTT
TRBJ2-3 | - | - | TRBV5-6 | CASSLAGGARNTQYF | TGTGCCAGCAGCTTGGCGGGGGGCGCTCGAAATACGCAGTATTTT
TRBJ2-7 | - | once | TRBV27 | CAEGHSAFYEQYF | TGCGCAGAAGGTCATAGCGCATTCTACGAGCAGTACTTC
TRBJ2-5 | TRBD2 | - | TRBV6-4 | CASSLREGETQYF | TGTGCCAGCTCACTTCGGGAGGGTGAGACCCAGTACTTC
TRBJ1-4 | - | - | TRBV4-3 | CASSQVGGITNEKLFF | TGCGCCAGCAGCCAAGTAGGGGGTATAACTAATGAAAAACTGTTTTTT
TRBJ1-2 | - | - | TRBV4-1 | CASTLLGALGYTF | TGCGCCAGCACCCTCCTGGGGGCTCTTGGCTACACCTTC
TRBJ2-7 | TRBD1 | few | TRBV5-1 | CASSFGTGWYEQYF | TGCGCCAGCAGCTTTGGGACAGGGTGGTACGAGCAGTACTTC
TRBJ2-1 | TRBD2 | few | TRBV6-4 | CASSGLAGANEQFF | TGTGCCAGCAGCGGACTAGCGGGAGCTAATGAGCAGTTCTTC
TRBJ1-2 | - | - | TRBV14 | CASSHVQQNYGYTF | TGTGCCAGCAGCCACGTCCAACAGAACTATGGCTACACCTTC
TRBJ2-1 | - | once | TRBV27 | CASSPMDYLDEQFF | TGTGCCAGCAGTCCTATGGACTATTTAGATGAGCAGTTCTTC
TRBJ2-1 | TRBD2 | - | TRBV15 | CATSRPSGRAHEQFF | TGTGCCACCAGCAGACCTAGCGGGAGGGCCCACGAGCAGTTCTTC
TRBJ2-3 | TRBD2 | - | TRBV15 | CATSRVGVAGGQADTQYF | TGTGCCACCAGCAGAGTGGGGGTAGCGGGAGGACAGGCAGATACGCAGTATTTT
TRBJ2-1 | TRBD1 | - | TRBV5-6 | CASSEGTGRTYNEQFF | TGTGCCAGCAGCGAAGGGACAGGGCGGACCTACAATGAGCAGTTCTTC
TRBJ2-7 | - | - | TRBV6-1 | CASRTRPPGSGEQYF | TGTGCCAGCAGGACCAGGCCGCCGGGGAGTGGGGAGCAGTACTTC
TRBJ2-7 | TRBD2 | - | TRBV7-6 | CASSLGGRAGSYEQYF | TGTGCCAGCAGCTTAGGCGGGAGGGCGGGCTCCTACGAGCAGTACTTC
TRBJ1-3 | - | few | TRBV7-8 | CASSKWGLDSGNTIYF | TGTGCCAGCAGCAAATGGGGACTCGACTCTGGAAACACCATATATTTT
TRBJ1-1 | - | few | TRBV10-3 | CAISESNGGNTEAFF | TGTGCCATCAGTGAGTCGAATGGAGGGAACACTGAAGCTTTCTTT
TRBJ1-3 | - | - | TRBV28 | CASTGFGSGNTIYF | TGTGCCAGCACAGGGTTCGGGTCTGGAAACACCATATATTTT
TRBJ1-5 | - | - | TRBV7-9 | CASSFMGGSQPQHF | TGTGCCAGCAGCTTTATGGGGGGTAGTCAGCCCCAGCATTTT
TRBJ2-1 | - | once | TRBV10-3 | CAAETRNEQFF | TGTGCCGCCGAGACTAGGAATGAGCAGTTCTTC
TRBJ1-5 | TRBD1 | - | TRBV6-6 | CASSSTGSNQPQHF | TGTGCCAGCAGTTCGACAGGGAGCAATCAGCCCCAGCATTTT
TRBJ2-1 | - | - | TRBV28 | CASNPGWTYNEQFF | TGTGCCAGCAATCCGGGGTGGACCTACAATGAGCAGTTCTTC
TRBJ2-2 | TRBD1 | large | TRBV7-8 | CASSPWTGNTGELFF | TGTGCCAGCAGCCCATGGACAGGGAACACCGGGGAGCTGTTTTTT
TRBJ2-2 | TRBD2 | - | TRBV7-7 | CASSPSTSGRVTGELFF | TGTGCTAGCAGCCCATCCACTAGCGGGAGGGTCACCGGGGAGCTGTTTTTT
TRBJ2-1 | TRBD2 | - | TRBV13 | CASSPGLAGTYNEQFF | TGTGCCAGCAGCCCAGGACTAGCGGGGACCTACAATGAGCAGTTCTTC
TRBJ2-7 | - | - | TRBV7-9 | CASSLAPPAYEQYF | TGTGCCAGCAGCTTAGCGCCCCCCGCGTACGAGCAGTACTTC
TRBJ2-5 | TRBD2 | - | TRBV19 | CASSRGTSGSLETQYF | TGTGCCAGTAGTAGAGGGACTAGCGGGAGTTTGGAGACCCAGTACTTC
TRBJ2-2 | - | - | TRBV30 | CAIRTRRGWTGELFF | TGTGCAATACGGACCCGAAGGGGATGGACCGGGGAGCTGTTTTTT
TRBJ2-5 | TRBD2 | - | TRBV19 | CASSLAGVRETQYF | TGTGCCAGTAGCCTAGCGGGAGTAAGGGAGACCCAGTACTTC